The clone carrying this T cell receptor (beta chain) has just one count. Its antigen remains unknown. The sample belongs to a study of identifying expanded T cells in peripheral blood. Repertoires were generated with immunoSEQ multiplex PCR, while TCRdb's copy carries only in-frame clones and drops some. The sample lists tens of thousands of clones, under 85% occurring once. Healthy donors had no documented immune events, such as infections, while sampled. The study, taken as a whole, reports: Variance in clone template counts between two-week samples significantly increased with total template count across all healthy donors. Over approximately two and four weeks, about 15 and 19 clones changed, versus roughly 1.1 between replicates.

Germline values: CDR1 SGHTA, CDR2 FQGNSA. V dropped 0 bases and J dropped 8 bases, with 13 bases sitting between them. The CDR3 length is 14 residues. The origin of this receptor is a person between 18 and 75 years old in good health. Material for sequencing was blood. The chain carries TRBV7-2 and TRBJ1-2; the D gene is possibly TRBD1 (6 bases). The CDR3 protein is CASSLASVGGGYTF. The CDR3 coding sequence is TGTGCCAGCAGCTTAGCTTCGGTGGGGGGCGGCTACACCTTC.